The rows below give T cell receptor beta chains drawn from one sample of a study of blood T cell repertoires in COVID-19. Some clones are missing from TCRdb's copy, which holds only in-frame ones; the method was immunoSEQ multiplex PCR. The table records tens of thousands of clones, 82% of them present only once. Sequenced input: peripheral blood. Receptor source: a woman older than 75 with acute or convalescent COVID-19. Each CDR3 is given with its conserved first and last residue. A D gene is named only where the DNA matches it firmly.

12 - TRBV28 CASSFRGNIQYF
15 - TRBV19 CASSIKRPSGNTIYF
14 - TRBV4-2 CASSQVEAGDTQYF
14 TRBD1 TRBV5-1 CASSLEGAGTEAFF
14 - TRBV5-8 CASSLRQGIYGYTF
15 TRBD2 TRBV7-6 CASSPLAGAYNEQFF
15 TRBD2 TRBV7-2 CASSLSGGAGETQYF
13 - TRBV18 CASSPPNNNEQFF
14 - TRBV5-1 CASSLSTAEEKLFF
15 TRBD2 TRBV3-1/TRBV3-2 CASSQGLAGPYEQYF
15 TRBD2 TRBV5-4 CASSLAGGGFYEQYF
12 - TRBV7-3 CASSSPPNTQYF
14 - TRBV2 CASSEGGRGETQYF
14 TRBD1 TRBV2 CASSRTGVMQPQHF
15 TRBD1 TRBV10-2 CASSKSGTVSYEQYF
17 TRBD2 TRBV5-5 CASSFGQRAGDTDTQYF
15 - TRBV3-1/TRBV3-2 CASSRIDSQNSPLHF
13 TRBD1 TRBV2 CASTPGQDSIQYF
14 - TRBV19 CASSMGGPNQPQHF
17 TRBD1 TRBV19 CASSMRGRGPSKNIQYF
12 - TRBV7-9 CASSSRRETQYF
13 TRBD1 TRBV29-1 CSGRDRGVNTQYF
14 TRBD1 TRBV28 CASRTGTAATNGYF
14 TRBD1 TRBV28 CASRQGSSGNTIYF
12 TRBD1 TRBV30 CAWSTGGDTQYF
15 - TRBV3-1/TRBV3-2 CASSQDPRQGRSYTF
17 - TRBV14 CASSQVRSGLRGETQYF
16 TRBD2 TRBV4-2 CASSQDSRGETYEQYF
15 - TRBV12-5 CASGLSLGGAGEQYF
15 - TRBV3-1/TRBV3-2 CASSQEEGRIYGYTF
13 - TRBV6-6 CAARGATNEKLFF
15 TRBD1 TRBV9 CASSVEDRAAYGYTF
14 TRBD1 TRBV19 CASSMDRGNTEAFF
17 TRBD2 TRBV19 CASSLIAGDLGTDTQYF
14 - TRBV11-2 CASSLDMRGETQYF
17 TRBD2 TRBV7-2 CASSSSWLGAGGGELFF
14 - TRBV3-1/TRBV3-2 CASSHWTTRGEQFF
16 TRBD1 TRBV4-2 CASSQEHWDRGGELFF
15 - TRBV7-6 CASSLFSVGTDTQYF
14 TRBD1 TRBV6-5 CASSPGQGDQPQHF
14 TRBD2 TRBV28 CASSLTSGQREQFF
13 - TRBV12-3/TRBV12-4 CASSRGGAREQYF
14 TRBD2 TRBV7-3 CASSLAGGRNEQFF
13 TRBD1 TRBV2 CASRAGGRPEAFF